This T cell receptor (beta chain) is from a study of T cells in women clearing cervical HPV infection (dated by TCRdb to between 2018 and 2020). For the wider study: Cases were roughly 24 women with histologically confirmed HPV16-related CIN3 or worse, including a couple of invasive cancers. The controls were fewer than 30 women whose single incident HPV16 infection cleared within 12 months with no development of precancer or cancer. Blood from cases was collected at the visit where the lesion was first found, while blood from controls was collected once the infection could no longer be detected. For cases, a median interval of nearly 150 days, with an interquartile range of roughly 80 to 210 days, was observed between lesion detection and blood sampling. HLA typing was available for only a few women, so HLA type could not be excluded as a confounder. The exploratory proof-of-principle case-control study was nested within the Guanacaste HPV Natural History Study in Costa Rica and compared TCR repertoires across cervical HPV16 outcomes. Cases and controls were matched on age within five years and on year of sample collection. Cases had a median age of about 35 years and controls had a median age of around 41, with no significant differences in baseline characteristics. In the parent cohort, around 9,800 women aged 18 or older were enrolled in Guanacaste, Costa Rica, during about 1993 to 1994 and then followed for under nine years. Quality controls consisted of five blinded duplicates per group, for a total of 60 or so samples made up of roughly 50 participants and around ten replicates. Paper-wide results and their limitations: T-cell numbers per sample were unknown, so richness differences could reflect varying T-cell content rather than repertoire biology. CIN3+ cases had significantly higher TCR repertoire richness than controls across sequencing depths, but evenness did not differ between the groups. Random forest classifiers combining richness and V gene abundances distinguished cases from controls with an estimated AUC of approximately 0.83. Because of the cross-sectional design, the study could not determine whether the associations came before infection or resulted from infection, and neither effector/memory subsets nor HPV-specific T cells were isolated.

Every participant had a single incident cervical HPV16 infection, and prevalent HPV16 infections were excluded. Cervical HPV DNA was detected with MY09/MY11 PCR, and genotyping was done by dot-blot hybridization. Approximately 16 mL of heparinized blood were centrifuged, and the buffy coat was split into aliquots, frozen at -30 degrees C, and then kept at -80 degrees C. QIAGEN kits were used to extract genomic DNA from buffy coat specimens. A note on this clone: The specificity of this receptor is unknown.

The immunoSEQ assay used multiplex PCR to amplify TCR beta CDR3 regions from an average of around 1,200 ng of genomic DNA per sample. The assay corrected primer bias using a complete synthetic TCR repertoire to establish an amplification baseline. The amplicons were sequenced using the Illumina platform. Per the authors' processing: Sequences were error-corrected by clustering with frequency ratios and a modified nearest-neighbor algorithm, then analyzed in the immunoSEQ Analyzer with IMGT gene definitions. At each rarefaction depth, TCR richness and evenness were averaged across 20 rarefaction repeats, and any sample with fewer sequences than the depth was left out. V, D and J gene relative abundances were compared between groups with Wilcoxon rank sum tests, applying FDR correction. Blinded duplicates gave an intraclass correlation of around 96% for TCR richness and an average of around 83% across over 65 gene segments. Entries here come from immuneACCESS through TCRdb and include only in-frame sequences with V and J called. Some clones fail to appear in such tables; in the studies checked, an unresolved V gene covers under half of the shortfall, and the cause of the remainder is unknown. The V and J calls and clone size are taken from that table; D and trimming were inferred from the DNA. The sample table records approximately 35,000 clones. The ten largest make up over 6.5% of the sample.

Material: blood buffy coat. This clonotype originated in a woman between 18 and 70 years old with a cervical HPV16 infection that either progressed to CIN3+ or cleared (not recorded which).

The encoded CDR3 is CASTATSGTTSYEQYF. The sequenced part of the CDR3 DNA is TGTGCCAGCACCGCGACTAGCGGAACTACCTCGTACGAG. Rearrangement joined TRBV7-8 to TRBJ2-7; 9 central nucleotides agree with TRBD2. The read finishes 3 residues shy of the CDR3 end, and the germline J gene is used to complete it. The CDR3 contains 16 residues, cysteine and phenylalanine counted. The DNA covers only part of the CDR3, 39 bases in frame from base 1. After removal of 7 bases from V and 4 bases from J, the junction retains 14 bases not matched to a gene. The germline V gene sets CDR1 to SGHVS and CDR2 to FQNEAQ. The entire variable domain, with the stretches around the CDR3 drawn from the reference TRBV7-8 and TRBJ2-7 proteins, is GAGVSQSPRYKVAKRGQDVALRCDPISGHVSLFWYQQALGQGPEFLTYFQNEAQLDKSGLPSDRFFAERPEGSVSTLKIQRTQQEDSAVYLCASTATSGTTSYEQYFGPGTRLTVT.